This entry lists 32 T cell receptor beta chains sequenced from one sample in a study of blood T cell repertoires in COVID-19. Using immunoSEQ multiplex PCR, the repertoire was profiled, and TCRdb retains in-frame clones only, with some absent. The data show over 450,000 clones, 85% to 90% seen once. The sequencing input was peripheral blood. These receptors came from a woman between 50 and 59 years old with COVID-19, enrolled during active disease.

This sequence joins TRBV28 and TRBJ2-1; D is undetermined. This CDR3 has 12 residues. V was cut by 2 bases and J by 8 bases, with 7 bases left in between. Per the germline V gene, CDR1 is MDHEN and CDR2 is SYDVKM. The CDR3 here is CASSLIVDEQFF. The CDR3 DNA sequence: TGTGCCAGCAGTTTAATCGTCGATGAGCAGTTCTTC.

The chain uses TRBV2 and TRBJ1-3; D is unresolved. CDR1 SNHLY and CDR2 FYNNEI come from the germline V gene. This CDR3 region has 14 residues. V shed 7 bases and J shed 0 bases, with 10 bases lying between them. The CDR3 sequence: CASTAGLSGNTIYF. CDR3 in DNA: TGTGCCAGCACTGCAGGTCTCTCTGGAAACACCATATATTTT.

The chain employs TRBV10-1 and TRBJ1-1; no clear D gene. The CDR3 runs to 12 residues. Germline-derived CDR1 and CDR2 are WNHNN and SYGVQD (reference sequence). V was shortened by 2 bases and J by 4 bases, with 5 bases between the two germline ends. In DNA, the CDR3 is TGCGCCAGCAGTGAGGGCAGCACTGAAGCTTTCTTT. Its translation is CASSEGSTEAFF.

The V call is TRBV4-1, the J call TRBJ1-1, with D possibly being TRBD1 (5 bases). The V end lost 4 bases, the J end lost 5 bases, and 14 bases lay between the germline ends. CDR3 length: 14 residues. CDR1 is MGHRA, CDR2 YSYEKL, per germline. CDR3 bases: TGCGCCAGCAGCCTTTTCCCCCCAGGGACTGAAGCTTTCTTT. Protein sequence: CASSLFPPGTEAFF.

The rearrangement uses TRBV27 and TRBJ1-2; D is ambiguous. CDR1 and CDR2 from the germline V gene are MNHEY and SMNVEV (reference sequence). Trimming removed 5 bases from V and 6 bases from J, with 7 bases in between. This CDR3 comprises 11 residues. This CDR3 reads CASSTRDGYTF. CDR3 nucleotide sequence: TGTGCCAGCAGTACCCGAGATGGCTACACCTTC.

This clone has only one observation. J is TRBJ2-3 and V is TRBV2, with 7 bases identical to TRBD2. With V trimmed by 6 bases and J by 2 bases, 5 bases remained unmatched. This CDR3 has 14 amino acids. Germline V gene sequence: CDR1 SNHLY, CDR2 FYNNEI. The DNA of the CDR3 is TGTGCCAGCAGGAGCGGGACCTACACAGATACGCAGTATTTT. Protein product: CASRSGTYTDTQYF.

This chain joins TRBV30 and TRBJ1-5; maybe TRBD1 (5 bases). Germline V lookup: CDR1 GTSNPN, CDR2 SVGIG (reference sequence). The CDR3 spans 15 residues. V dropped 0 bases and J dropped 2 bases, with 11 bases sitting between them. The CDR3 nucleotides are TGTGCCTGGAGTGTTTTAGGGGCCGGCAATCAGCCCCAGCATTTT. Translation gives CAWSVLGAGNQPQHF.

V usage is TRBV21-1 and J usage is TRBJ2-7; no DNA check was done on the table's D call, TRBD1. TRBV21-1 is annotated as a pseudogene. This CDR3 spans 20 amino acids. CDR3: CASRKGPLPDRGRSSYEQYF. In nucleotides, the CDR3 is TGTGCCAGCCGTAAGGGGCCTCTACCGGACAGGGGCCGGAGCTCCTACGAGCAGTACTTC.

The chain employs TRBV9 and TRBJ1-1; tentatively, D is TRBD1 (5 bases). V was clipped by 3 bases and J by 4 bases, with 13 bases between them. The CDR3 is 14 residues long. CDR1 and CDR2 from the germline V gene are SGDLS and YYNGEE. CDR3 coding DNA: TGTGCCAGCAGCGGCTTTATGGGGGGCACTGAAGCTTTCTTT. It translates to CASSGFMGGTEAFF.

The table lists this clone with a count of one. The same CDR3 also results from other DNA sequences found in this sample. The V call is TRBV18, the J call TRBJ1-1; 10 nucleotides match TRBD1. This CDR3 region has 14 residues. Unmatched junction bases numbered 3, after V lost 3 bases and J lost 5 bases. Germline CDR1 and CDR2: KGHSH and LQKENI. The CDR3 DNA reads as TGTGCCAGCTCACCCGGACAGGGGGGGACTGAAGCTTTCTTT. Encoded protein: CASSPGQGGTEAFF.

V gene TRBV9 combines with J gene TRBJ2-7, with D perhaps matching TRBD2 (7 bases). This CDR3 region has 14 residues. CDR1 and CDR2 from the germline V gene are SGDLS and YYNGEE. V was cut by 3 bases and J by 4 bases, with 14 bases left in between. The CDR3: CASSARGGLYEQYF. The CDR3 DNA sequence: TGTGCCAGCAGCGCTAGGGGGGGTCTATACGAGCAGTACTTC.

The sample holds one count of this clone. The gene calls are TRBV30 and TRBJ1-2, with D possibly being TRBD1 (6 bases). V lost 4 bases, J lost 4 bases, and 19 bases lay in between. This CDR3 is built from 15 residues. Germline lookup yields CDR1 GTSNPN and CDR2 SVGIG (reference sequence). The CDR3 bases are TGTGCCTGGACCCCCCGGGGGGCACCCGCCTATGGCTACACCTTC. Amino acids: CAWTPRGAPAYGYTF. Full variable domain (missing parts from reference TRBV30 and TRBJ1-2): SQTIHQWPATLVQPVGSPLSLECTVEGTSNPNLYWYRQAAGRGLQLLFYSVGIGQISSEVPQNLSASRPQDRQFILSSKKLLLSDSGFYLCAWTPRGAPAYGYTFGSGTRLTVV.

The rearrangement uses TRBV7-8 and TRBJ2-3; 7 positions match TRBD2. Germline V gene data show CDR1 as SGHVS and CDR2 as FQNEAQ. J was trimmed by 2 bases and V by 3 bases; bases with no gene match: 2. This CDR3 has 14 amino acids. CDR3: CASSLGLPTDTQYF. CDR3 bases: TGTGCCAGCAGCTTGGGACTACCCACAGATACGCAGTATTTT.

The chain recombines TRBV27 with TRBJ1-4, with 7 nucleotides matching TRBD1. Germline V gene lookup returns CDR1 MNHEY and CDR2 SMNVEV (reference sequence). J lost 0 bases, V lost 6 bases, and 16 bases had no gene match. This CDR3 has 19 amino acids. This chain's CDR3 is CASSYDRVSVGATNEKLFF. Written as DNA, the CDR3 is TGTGCCAGCAGCTATGACAGGGTTAGTGTTGGAGCAACTAATGAAAAACTGTTTTTT.

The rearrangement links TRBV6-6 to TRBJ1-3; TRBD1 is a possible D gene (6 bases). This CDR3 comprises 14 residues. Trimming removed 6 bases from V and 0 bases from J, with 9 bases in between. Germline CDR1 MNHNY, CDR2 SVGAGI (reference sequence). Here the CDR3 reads CASRDRSSGNTIYF. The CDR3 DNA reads TGTGCCAGCAGAGACAGGAGCTCTGGAAACACCATATATTTT.

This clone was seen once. CDR3 DNA: TGTGCCAGCAGAGGACAGGGGGGAAGTGAAAAACTGTTTTTT. It yields the protein CASRGQGGSEKLFF. The gene calls are TRBV6-5 and TRBJ1-4, with 10 positions matching TRBD1. The J segment lost 7 bases and the V segment lost 6 bases, leaving 5 bases of the junction unmatched. The CDR3 covers 14 residues. The V gene's germline CDR1 is MNHEY and CDR2 SVGAGI.

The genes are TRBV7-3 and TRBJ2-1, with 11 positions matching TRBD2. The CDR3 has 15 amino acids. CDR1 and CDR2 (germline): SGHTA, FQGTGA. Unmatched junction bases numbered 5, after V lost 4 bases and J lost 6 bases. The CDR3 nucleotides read TGTGCCAGCAGCTCGAGCGGACTAGCGGGCAATGAGCAGTTCTTC. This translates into CASSSSGLAGNEQFF. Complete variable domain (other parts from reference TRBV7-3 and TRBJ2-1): GAGVSQTPSNKVTEKGKYVELRCDPISGHTALYWYRQSLGQGPEFLIYFQGTGAADDSGLPNDRFFAVRPEGSVSTLKIQRTERGDSAVYLCASSSSGLAGNEQFFGPGTRLTVL.

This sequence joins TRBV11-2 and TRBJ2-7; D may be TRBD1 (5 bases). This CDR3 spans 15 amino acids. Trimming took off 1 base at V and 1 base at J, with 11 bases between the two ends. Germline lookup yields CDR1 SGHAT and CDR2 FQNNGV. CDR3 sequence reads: CASSLVLGQSYEQYF. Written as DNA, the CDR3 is TGTGCCAGCAGCTTAGTTTTGGGGCAGTCCTACGAGCAGTACTTC.

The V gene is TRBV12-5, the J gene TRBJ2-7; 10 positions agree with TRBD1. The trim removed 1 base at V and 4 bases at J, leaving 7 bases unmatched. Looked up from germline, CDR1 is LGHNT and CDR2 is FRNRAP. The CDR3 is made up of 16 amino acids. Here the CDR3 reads CASGLGRTGGMYEQYF. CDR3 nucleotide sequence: TGTGCTAGTGGTTTGGGAAGGACAGGGGGGATGTACGAGCAGTACTTC.

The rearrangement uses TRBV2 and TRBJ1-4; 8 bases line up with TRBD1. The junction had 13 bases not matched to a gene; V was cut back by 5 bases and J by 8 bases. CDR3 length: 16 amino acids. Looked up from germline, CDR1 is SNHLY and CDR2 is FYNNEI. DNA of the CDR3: TGTGCCAGCAGTCAAAGTCTACAGGGGGAAGAGGAAAAACTGTTTTTT. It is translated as CASSQSLQGEEEKLFF. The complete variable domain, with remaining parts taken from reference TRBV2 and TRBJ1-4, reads EPEVTQTPSHQVTQMGQEVILRCVPISNHLYFYWYRQILGQKVEFLVSFYNNEISEKSEIFDDQFSVERPDGSNFTLKIRSTKLEDSAMYFCASSQSLQGEEEKLFFGSGTQLSVL.

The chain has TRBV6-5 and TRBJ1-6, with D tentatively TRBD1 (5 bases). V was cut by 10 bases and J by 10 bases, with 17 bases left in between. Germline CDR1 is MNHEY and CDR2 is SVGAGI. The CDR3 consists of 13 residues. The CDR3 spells CATDLPGVSPLHF. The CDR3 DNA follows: TGTGCCACTGATCTTCCGGGGGTATCACCCCTCCACTTT.

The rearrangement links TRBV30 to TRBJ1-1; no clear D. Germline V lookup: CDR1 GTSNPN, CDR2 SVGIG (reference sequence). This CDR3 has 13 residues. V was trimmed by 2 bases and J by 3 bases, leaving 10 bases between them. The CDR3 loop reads CAWSSDRDTEAFF. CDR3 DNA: TGTGCCTGGAGTTCCGATCGGGACACTGAAGCTTTCTTT.

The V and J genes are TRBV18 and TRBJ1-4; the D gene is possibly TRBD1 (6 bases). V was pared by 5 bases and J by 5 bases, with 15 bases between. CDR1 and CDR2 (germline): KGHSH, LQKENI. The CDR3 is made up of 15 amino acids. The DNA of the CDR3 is TGTGCCAGCTCAGCCCTGGGGGCCAAGAATGAAAAACTGTTTTTT. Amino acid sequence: CASSALGAKNEKLFF.

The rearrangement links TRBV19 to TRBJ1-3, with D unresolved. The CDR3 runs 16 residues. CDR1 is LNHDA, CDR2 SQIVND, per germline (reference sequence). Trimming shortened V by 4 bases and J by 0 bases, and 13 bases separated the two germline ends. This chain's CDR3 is CASSTSLAASGNTIYF. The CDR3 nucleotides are TGTGCCAGTAGTACCTCTCTGGCCGCCTCTGGAAACACCATATATTTT.

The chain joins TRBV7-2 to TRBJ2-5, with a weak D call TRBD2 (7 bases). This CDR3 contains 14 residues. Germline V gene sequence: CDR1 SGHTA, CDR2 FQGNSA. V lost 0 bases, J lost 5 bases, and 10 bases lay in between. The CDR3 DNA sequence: TGTGCCAGCAGCTTAGCGGGGGGGCTCGAGACCCAGTACTTC. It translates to CASSLAGGLETQYF.

The CDR3 DNA sequence: TGTGCCAGCAGCCTACGCGGGGTCTCTGGAAACACCATATATTTT. Its protein product is CASSLRGVSGNTIYF. This chain links TRBV11-2 with TRBJ1-3, with D unclear. CDR3 length: 15 residues. Trimming removed 5 bases from V and 0 bases from J, with 11 bases in between. Germline-derived CDR1 and CDR2 are SGHAT and FQNNGV. The full variable domain, its missing parts supplied by reference TRBV11-2 and TRBJ1-3, is EAGVAQSPRYKIIEKRQSVAFWCNPISGHATLYWYQQILGQGPKLLIQFQNNGVVDDSQLPKDRFSAERLKGVDSTLKIQPAKLEDSAVYLCASSLRGVSGNTIYFGEGSWLTVV.

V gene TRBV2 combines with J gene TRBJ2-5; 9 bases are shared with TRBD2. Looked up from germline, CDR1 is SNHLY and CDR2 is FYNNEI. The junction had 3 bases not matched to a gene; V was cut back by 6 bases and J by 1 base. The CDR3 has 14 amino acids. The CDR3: CASSKLAGQETQYF. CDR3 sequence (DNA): TGTGCCAGCAGCAAACTAGCGGGCCAAGAGACCCAGTACTTC.

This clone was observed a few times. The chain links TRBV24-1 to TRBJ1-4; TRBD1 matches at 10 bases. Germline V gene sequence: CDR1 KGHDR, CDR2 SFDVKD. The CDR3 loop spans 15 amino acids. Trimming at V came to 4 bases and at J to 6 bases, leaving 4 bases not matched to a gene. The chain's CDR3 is CATSETGTGDEKLFF. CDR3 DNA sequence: TGTGCCACCAGTGAAACCGGGACAGGGGATGAAAAACTGTTTTTT.

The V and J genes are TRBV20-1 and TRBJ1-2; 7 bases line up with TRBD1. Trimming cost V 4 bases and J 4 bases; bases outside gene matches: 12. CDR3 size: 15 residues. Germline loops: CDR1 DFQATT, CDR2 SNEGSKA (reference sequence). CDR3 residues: CSATEPGQSFYGYTF. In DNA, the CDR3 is TGCAGTGCTACTGAACCGGGACAGAGCTTCTATGGCTACACCTTC.

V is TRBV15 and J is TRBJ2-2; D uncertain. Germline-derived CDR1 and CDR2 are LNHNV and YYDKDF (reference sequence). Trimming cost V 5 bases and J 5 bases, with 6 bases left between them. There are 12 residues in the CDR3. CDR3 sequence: CATSQKTGELFF. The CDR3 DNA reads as TGTGCCACCAGCCAAAAAACCGGGGAGCTGTTTTTT.

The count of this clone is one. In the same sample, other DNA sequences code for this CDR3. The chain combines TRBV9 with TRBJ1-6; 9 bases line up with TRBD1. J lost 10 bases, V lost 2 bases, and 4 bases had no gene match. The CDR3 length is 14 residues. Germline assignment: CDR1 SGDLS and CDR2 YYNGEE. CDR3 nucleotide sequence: TGTGCCAGCAGCGTCGGACAGGGGAACTCACCCCTCCACTTT. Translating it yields CASSVGQGNSPLHF.

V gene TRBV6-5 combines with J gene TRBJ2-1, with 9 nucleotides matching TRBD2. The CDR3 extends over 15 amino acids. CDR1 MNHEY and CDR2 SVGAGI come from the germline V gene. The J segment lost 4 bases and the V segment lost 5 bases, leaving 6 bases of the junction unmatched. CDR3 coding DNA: TGTGCCAGCAGTCGAGAGACTAGCGGTTACAATGAGCAGTTCTTC. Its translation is CASSRETSGYNEQFF.